This T cell receptor (beta chain) was recovered during a study of glioma-infiltrating T cells after dendritic cell vaccination. As for the study in general: Patients received three intradermal dendritic cell vaccine injections at biweekly intervals.

Primers: 60 V beta forward and 13 J beta reverse. Sequencing used immunoSEQ multiplex PCR; TCRdb keeps in-frame clones, though not all of them. The sample records over 90,000 clones, 85% to 90% being singletons. The junction had 8 bases not matched to a gene; V was cut back by 10 bases and J by 5 bases. Germline values: CDR1 MNHNS, CDR2 SASEGT. The CDR3 consists of 14 residues. This sequence was found in a human donor with glioblastoma. The sequences come from blood, collected before dendritic cell vaccination. The gene calls are TRBV6-1 and TRBJ1-4, with 9 bases matching TRBD1. CDR3 nucleotides: TGTGCCACCAAGCACGGGACAGGGAATGAAAAACTGTTTTTT. Translating gives CATKHGTGNEKLFF.